The rows below give T cell receptor beta chains drawn from one sample of a study of shared clonotypes between healthy human individuals. Generated by immunoSEQ multiplex PCR, the TCRdb table keeps only in-frame clones and is missing some. The data hold roughly 490,000 clones, with about three quarters observed a single time. Sequencing was carried out using PBMCs. These receptors were obtained from a woman in her forties in good health. Some clones in this sample may be carry-over from other donors' samples. CDR3s include the opening cysteine and the closing phenylalanine or tryptophan. Fields, in order: J gene, D gene, clone size, V gene, CDR3 protein, CDR3 DNA. A D gene is named only where the DNA matches it firmly. Size is omitted from some rows. Given values are once, few, many or a class for expanded clones.

TRBJ2-3 TRBD2 - TRBV5-1 CASSLGIAGGITDTQYF TGCGCCAGCAGCTTGGGAATAGCGGGAGGTATCACAGATACGCAGTATTTT
TRBJ2-2 TRBD2 many TRBV7-3 CASSRIAGGPYTGELFF TGTGCCAGCAGCCGAATAGCGGGAGGGCCATACACCGGGGAGCTGTTTTTT
TRBJ2-1 - - TRBV20-1 CSAGGVNEQFF TGCAGTGCTGGGGGAGTTAATGAGCAGTTCTTC
TRBJ2-7 - - TRBV2 CASSAREQYF TGTGCCAGCAGTGCGCGCGAGCAGTACTTC
TRBJ2-1 - - TRBV20-1 CSVREQFF TGCAGTGTCCGTGAGCAGTTCTTC
TRBJ2-1 TRBD2 - TRBV10-3 CAIASSGSSYNEQFF TGTGCCATCGCTTCTAGCGGGAGTTCCTACAATGAGCAGTTCTTC
TRBJ2-3 TRBD2 - TRBV28 CASSLTGGTQYF TGTGCCAGCAGTTTAACGGGGGGTACGCAGTATTTT
TRBJ2-1 TRBD2 few TRBV10-1 CASSESRGLANNEQFF TGCGCCAGCAGTGAGTCGAGGGGACTAGCGAACAATGAGCAGTTCTTC
TRBJ2-7 - few TRBV11-2 CASSLGVGEQYF TGTGCCAGCAGCTTAGGGGTTGGGGAGCAGTACTTC
TRBJ1-2 - few TRBV28 CASSLGGGNGYTF TGTGCCAGCAGCTTAGGGGGAGGGAATGGCTACACCTTC
TRBJ2-7 - - TRBV9 CASSPWRGQSEQYF TGTGCCAGCAGCCCATGGCGGGGACAGAGCGAGCAGTACTTC
TRBJ2-3 - few TRBV5-1 CASSLSADPSTDTQYF TGCGCCAGCAGCTTGTCCGCGGATCCTAGCACAGATACGCAGTATTTT
TRBJ2-5 - few TRBV25-1 CASSERGGGVETQYF TGTGCCAGCAGTGAACGGGGTGGCGGAGTAGAGACCCAGTACTTC
TRBJ2-7 - - TRBV5-4 CASSYQQGPYEQYF TGTGCCAGCAGCTATCAGCAGGGGCCCTACGAGCAGTACTTC
TRBJ2-1 - - TRBV25-1 CASSLNNEQFF TGTGCCAGCAGTCTCAACAATGAGCAGTTCTTC
TRBJ2-7 - many TRBV6-5 CASAQSSYEQYF TGTGCCAGTGCACAGAGCTCCTACGAGCAGTACTTC
TRBJ1-4 - - TRBV7-6 CASSPYGGNEKLFF TGTGCCAGCAGCCCATATGGGGGTAATGAAAAACTGTTTTTT
TRBJ2-3 TRBD2 few TRBV5-4 CASSGEGRDTQYF TGTGCCAGCAGCGGGGAGGGCAGAGATACGCAGTATTTT
TRBJ2-2 - - TRBV7-3 CASSFLGGTNGGELFF TGTGCCAGCAGCTTCCTGGGGGGAACTAACGGCGGGGAGCTGTTTTTT
TRBJ2-5 TRBD2 - TRBV28 CASSFRPSGRAHETQYF TGTGCCAGCAGTTTTAGGCCTAGCGGGAGGGCCCATGAGACCCAGTACTTC
TRBJ2-1 TRBD2 - TRBV7-2 CASSLGKGGRSSYNEQFF TGTGCCAGCAGCTTAGGGAAGGGCGGGAGGAGCTCCTACAATGAGCAGTTCTTC
TRBJ1-1 - - TRBV11-3 CASSSSQGPNTEAFF TGTGCCAGCAGCTCCTCTCAGGGACCAAACACTGAAGCTTTCTTT
TRBJ2-2 - - TRBV7-9 CASSLPETNTGELFF TGTGCCAGCAGCTTACCCGAAACGAACACCGGGGAGCTGTTTTTT
TRBJ2-2 - - TRBV9 CASSVGSVGTGELFF TGTGCCAGCAGCGTAGGTAGCGTCGGCACCGGGGAGCTGTTTTTT
TRBJ2-4 TRBD2 few TRBV19 CASSTGSGRRNIQYF TGTGCCAGTAGTACTGGTAGCGGGAGGAGAAACATTCAGTACTTC
TRBJ2-1 TRBD2 - TRBV27 CASTPGSGSYNEQFF TGTGCCAGCACCCCAGGGAGCGGGAGTTACAATGAGCAGTTCTTC
TRBJ2-3 - - TRBV29-1 CSDRVGGQYF TGCAGTGATCGGGTTGGTGGGCAGTATTTT
TRBJ1-2 - once TRBV29-1 CSVEAGESYGYTF TGCAGCGTTGAGGCAGGGGAGAGCTATGGCTACACCTTC
TRBJ2-1 - - TRBV7-9 CASSSPHEQFF TGTGCCAGCAGCTCCCCCCATGAGCAGTTCTTC
TRBJ1-1 - many TRBV11-2 CASSLGGIESEAFF TGTGCCAGCAGCTTAGGGGGGATCGAGTCTGAAGCTTTCTTT
TRBJ1-1 - - TRBV7-3 CASSFKVIGYTEAFF TGTGCCAGCAGCTTTAAGGTCATAGGGTACACTGAAGCTTTCTTT
TRBJ1-4 - - TRBV27 CASSLSMQGSGEKLFF TGTGCCAGCAGTTTATCGATGCAGGGGTCGGGTGAAAAACTGTTTTTT
TRBJ2-1 TRBD2 - TRBV12-5 CASGLVQAGRLEQFF TGTGCTAGTGGTTTGGTACAAGCGGGAAGGCTTGAGCAGTTCTTC
TRBJ2-2 TRBD2 once TRBV6-5 CASRASGRALGELFF TGTGCCAGCAGGGCTAGCGGGAGGGCGCTCGGGGAGCTGTTTTTT
TRBJ1-5 - - TRBV19 CASSTQGVLGGQPQHF TGTGCCAGTAGTACCCAAGGGGTTCTCGGGGGCCAGCCCCAGCATTTT
TRBJ2-7 - - TRBV2 CASWGQPYEQYF TGTGCCAGCTGGGGACAACCCTACGAGCAGTACTTC
TRBJ2-1 TRBD1 - TRBV19 CASSPRTGAYNEQFF TGTGCCAGTAGCCCTCGGACAGGAGCCTACAATGAGCAGTTCTTC
TRBJ1-4 - few TRBV2 CASRQDYNEKLFF TGTGCCAGCAGACAGGACTATAATGAAAAACTGTTTTTT
TRBJ2-5 - once TRBV9 CASSVVPQQETQYF TGTGCCAGCAGCGTAGTGCCGCAGCAAGAGACCCAGTACTTC
TRBJ2-7 - - TRBV11-2 CASSLDPGLAYEQYF TGTGCCAGCAGCTTAGACCCGGGACTGGCCTACGAGCAGTACTTC
TRBJ2-3 TRBD2 - TRBV5-1 CASSLTSGITDTQYF TGCGCCAGCAGCTTGACTAGCGGAATCACAGATACGCAGTATTTT
TRBJ2-7 - many TRBV21-1 CASGARDRGRYEQYF TGTGCCAGCGGGGCCCGGGACAGGGGGCGCTACGAGCAGTACTTC
TRBJ2-1 TRBD2 - TRBV19 CASSGTSGVERGEQFF TGTGCCAGTAGTGGGACTAGCGGGGTAGAGCGGGGGGAGCAGTTCTTC
TRBJ1-4 - - TRBV9 CASSPRGANNEKLFF TGTGCCAGCAGCCCCCGGGGCGCGAATAATGAAAAACTGTTTTTT
TRBJ2-6 TRBD1 once TRBV11-2 CASSLGTGGLSGANVLTF TGTGCCAGCAGCCTAGGGACAGGGGGCCTCTCTGGGGCCAACGTCCTGACTTTC
TRBJ2-2 - - TRBV19 CASSSVELFF TGTGCCAGTAGTTCTGTCGAGCTGTTTTTT